This note documents a single TCR beta chain sequence. The antigen is not known. The data belong to a study of OX40 agonist ivuxolimab in advanced cancers. Overall study findings and caveats: Within 6 weeks, CD4+ and CD8+ blood T cells expanded clonally at 0.1 to 3.0 mg/kg.

TCRdb keeps only in-frame clones here, not all; method: immunoSEQ multiplex PCR. This sample has 35,000 to 55,000 clones, with approximately 84% found just once. Trimming left V 2 bases short and J 7 bases short, with 8 bases between. The CDR3 covers 12 residues. Germline V gives CDR1 MNHNY, CDR2 SVGAGI (reference sequence). This sample comprised CD4+ or CD8+ T cells sorted from blood, obtained in a trial of the OX40 agonist ivuxolimab. The J gene is TRBJ1-2, the V gene TRBV6-6; maybe TRBD1 (5 bases). This sequence originates from an adult with an advanced solid tumor such as melanoma, head and neck, liver or kidney cancer. The CDR3 coding sequence is TGTGCCAGCAGTTACAGTGGGACTGGCTACACCTTC. Amino acids: CASSYSGTGYTF.